The 20 T cell receptor beta chains in this list originate from one sample, sequenced in a study of blood T cell repertoires in COVID-19. Clones were read by immunoSEQ multiplex PCR, and TCRdb kept only the in-frame ones, dropping some. This sample has some 100,000 clones, with roughly 92% found just once. Sequenced sample: peripheral blood. These receptors were obtained from a man between 65 and 85 years old with acute or convalescent COVID-19.

This clone was seen once. CDR3 coding DNA: TGCAGCGCCCGGGAGGTTGCGAACACCGGGGAGCTGTTTTTT. Protein product: CSAREVANTGELFF. The chain links TRBV29-1 to TRBJ2-2, with TRBD2 identical over 7 bases. The germline CDR1 and CDR2 sequences are SQVTM and ANQGSEA. V trimming: 7 bases; J trimming: 0 bases; junction bases outside the gene matches: 5. The CDR3 sequence is 14 residues long.

V usage is TRBV27 and J usage is TRBJ2-7; the match to TRBD2 covers 13 bases. J was trimmed by 1 base and V by 5 bases; bases with no gene match: 14. The CDR3 has 19 amino acids. The germline V gene has CDR1 MNHEY and CDR2 SMNVEV (reference sequence). CDR3 sequence: CASSTTRWTSGRGSYEQYF. In DNA form, the CDR3 reads TGTGCCAGCAGTACGACCCGCTGGACTAGCGGGAGAGGTTCCTACGAGCAGTACTTC.

The J gene is TRBJ1-5, the V gene TRBV6-5, with a weak D call TRBD1 (5 bases). With 4 bases removed from V and 3 bases from J, the gap between germline ends came to 13 bases. This CDR3 is built from 15 residues. Looked up from germline, CDR1 is MNHEY and CDR2 is SVGAGI. The CDR3 DNA follows: TGTGCCAGCAGTTCCGGAGGGGCCCACAATCAGCCCCAGCATTTT. Translating gives CASSSGGAHNQPQHF.

The rearrangement links TRBV13 to TRBJ2-3, with 11 nucleotides matching TRBD2. This CDR3 has 16 residues. With V trimmed by 8 bases and J by 4 bases, 11 bases remained unmatched. Germline values: CDR1 PRHDT, CDR2 FYEKMQ (reference sequence). The CDR3, as DNA: TGTGCCAGCGCGGGGATAGCGGGAGGGAGGCCAGATACGCAGTATTTT. This codes for CASAGIAGGRPDTQYF.

This chain joins TRBV28 and TRBJ1-4; 9 nucleotides match TRBD1. The CDR3 runs to 15 residues. Trimming cost V 4 bases and J 5 bases; bases outside gene matches: 5. The germline V gene encodes CDR1 MDHEN and CDR2 SYDVKM. The CDR3 loop reads CASSSTGTGNEKLFF. The CDR3 bases are TGTGCCAGCAGTTCTACCGGGACAGGGAATGAAAAACTGTTTTTT. Full variable domain (missing parts from reference TRBV28 and TRBJ1-4): DVKVTQSSRYLVKRTGEKVFLECVQDMDHENMFWYRQDPGLGLRLIYFSYDVKMKEKGDIPEGYSVSREKKERFSLILESASTNQTSMYLCASSSTGTGNEKLFFGSGTQLSVL.

The genes are TRBV5-4 and TRBJ2-6; 14 bases agree with TRBD2. CDR3 size: 18 residues. J lost 4 bases, V lost 4 bases, and 7 bases had no gene match. Germline V gene lookup returns CDR1 SGHNT and CDR2 YYREEE (reference sequence). In DNA form, the CDR3 reads TGTGCCAGCAGCCCGGGACTAGCGGGAGTAGGGGGGGCCAACGTCCTGACTTTC. This encodes CASSPGLAGVGGANVLTF.

CDR3 in amino acids: CASSQGLGANEKLFF. CDR3 DNA: TGCGCCAGCAGCCAAGGTCTAGGGGCTAATGAAAAACTGTTTTTT. The chain links TRBV4-1 to TRBJ1-4; D perhaps matches TRBD1 (5 bases). The CDR3 extends over 15 amino acids. Germline-derived CDR1 and CDR2 are MGHRA and YSYEKL. The V and J ends lost 1 base and 3 bases respectively, with 9 bases between them.

The chain employs TRBV12-3 or TRBV12-4 and TRBJ1-5; D remains unclear. The CDR3 is made up of 13 amino acids. V lost 6 bases to trimming and J lost 4 bases, with 10 bases between them. CDR3 protein: CASSQTQNQPQHF. The DNA for the CDR3 is TGTGCCAGCAGCCAAACGCAGAATCAGCCCCAGCATTTT.

This chain connects TRBV10-3 to TRBJ2-2; possible D gene TRBD1, 5 bases. Per the germline V gene, CDR1 is ENHRY and CDR2 is SYGVKD. The CDR3 covers 17 residues. V lost 0 bases to trimming and J lost 1 base, with 12 bases between them. CDR3 in DNA: TGTGCCATCAGTGAGTCGAAAGGGGCGGTGAACACCGGGGAGCTGTTTTTT. Its protein product is CAISESKGAVNTGELFF.

The genes are TRBV7-2 and TRBJ2-1; D perhaps matches TRBD2 (6 bases). The germline V gene has CDR1 SGHTA and CDR2 FQGNSA. V lost 7 bases and J lost 5, with 15 bases in between. The CDR3 contains 14 residues. The CDR3 region is CASTFWGDNNEQFF. The CDR3 coding sequence is TGTGCCAGCACTTTCTGGGGGGATAACAATGAGCAGTTCTTC.

The chain has TRBV5-1 and TRBJ1-3, with D perhaps matching TRBD1 (6 bases). V lost 0 bases and J lost 0, with 13 bases in between. CDR3 length: 17 amino acids. CDR1 SGHRS and CDR2 YFSETQ come from the germline V gene. Here the CDR3 reads CASSLAAQGSSGNTIYF. CDR3 coding DNA: TGCGCCAGCAGCTTGGCCGCACAGGGAAGCTCTGGAAACACCATATATTTT.

The J gene is TRBJ2-6, the V gene TRBV27; D uncertain. The V gene lost 0 bases and the J gene lost 0 bases, with 15 bases spanning the gap. Germline CDR1 reads MNHEY; CDR2 reads SMNVEV (reference sequence). The CDR3 is 19 residues long. CDR3 coding DNA: TGTGCCAGCAGTTTATCGTATCTGTCAGCTAGCTCTGGGGCCAACGTCCTGACTTTC. It is translated as CASSLSYLSASSGANVLTF.

This chain uses TRBV3-1 (or the pseudogene TRBV3-2) with TRBJ2-3; 8 nucleotides agree with TRBD2. Germline loops: CDR1 LGHDT, CDR2 YNNKEL (reference sequence). The length of the CDR3 is 16 residues. J gave up 1 base and V 4 bases, and 7 bases lay outside the gene matches. CDR3 nucleotide sequence: TGTGCCAGCAGCCCCCCCTCTAGCGGGCGCACAGATACGCAGTATTTT. This gives the protein CASSPPSSGRTDTQYF.

The J gene is TRBJ1-6, the V gene TRBV10-1, with D perhaps TRBD1 (5 bases). Trimming removed 0 bases from V and 9 bases from J, with 12 bases in between. The CDR3 extends over 15 amino acids. The germline CDR1 and CDR2 sequences are WNHNN and SYGVQD (reference sequence). The CDR3 DNA follows: TGCGCCAGCAGTGAGTCGGGGCATTACGGTTCACCCCTCCACTTT. This codes for CASSESGHYGSPLHF.

This chain uses TRBV6-6 with TRBJ2-1, with TRBD2 identical over 13 bases. After removal of 6 bases from V and 3 bases from J, the junction contained 5 bases not matched to a gene. Germline V CDR1 and CDR2: MNHNY, SVGAGI (reference sequence). CDR3 length equals 16 residues. CDR3 nucleotide sequence: TGTGCCAGCAGGGACGGGACTAGCGGGGACTACAATGAGCAGTTCTTC. It codes for CASRDGTSGDYNEQFF.

The V gene is TRBV5-1, the J gene TRBJ2-7; TRBD1 might be the D (6 bases). This CDR3 region has 14 residues. V was pared by 0 bases and J by 1 base, with 8 bases between. Germline V gene data show CDR1 as SGHRS and CDR2 as YFSETQ. In DNA, the CDR3 is TGCGCCAGCAGCTTGGACAGGGTTTCCTACGAGCAGTACTTC. It is translated as CASSLDRVSYEQYF.

This rearrangement joins TRBV14 to TRBJ2-3; unclear D gene. Trimming removed 3 bases from V and 2 bases from J, with 9 bases in between. Germline lookup yields CDR1 SGHDN and CDR2 FVKESK. The length of the CDR3 is 14 residues. The CDR3 DNA reads TGTGCCAGCAGCCAGACATTTCCCACAGATACGCAGTATTTT. Translating gives CASSQTFPTDTQYF. Drawing the rest from reference TRBV14 and TRBJ2-3, the complete variable domain is EAGVTQFPSHSVIEKGQTVTLRCDPISGHDNLYWYRRVMGKEIKFLLHFVKESKQDESGMPNNRFLAERTGGTYSTLKVQPAELEDSGVYFCASSQTFPTDTQYFGPGTRLTVL.

V gene TRBV12-3 or TRBV12-4 combines with J gene TRBJ2-2; no definite D call. The V and J ends lost 8 bases and 1 base respectively, with 2 bases between them. This CDR3 comprises 11 residues. The CDR3 is CASLNTGELFF. CDR3 nucleotides: TGTGCCAGCCTGAACACCGGGGAGCTGTTTTTT.

The rearrangement links TRBV29-1 to TRBJ1-4; 7 bases align to TRBD1. The CDR3 has 13 amino acids. The V and J ends lost 6 bases and 4 bases, in that order; junction bases with no gene match: 5. Germline lookup yields CDR1 SQVTM and CDR2 ANQGSEA. This chain's CDR3 is CSVTGMGNEKLFF. CDR3 in DNA: TGCAGCGTGACAGGGATGGGTAATGAAAAACTGTTTTTT.

This chain joins TRBV5-1 and TRBJ2-3; 10 positions agree with TRBD2. CDR3 length equals 16 residues. The junction had 5 bases not matched to a gene; V was cut back by 4 bases and J by 0 bases. Germline CDR1 SGHRS, CDR2 YFSETQ. The CDR3 nucleotides read TGCGCCAGCAGCCCCGGACTAGCGGCTAGCACAGATACGCAGTATTTT. It specifies CASSPGLAASTDTQYF.